These T cell receptor beta chains were read from a single sample in a study of regulatory T cells in long-lasting Graves disease. TCRdb re-derived calls from the multiplex PCR reads in MiXCR, one entry per CDR3 protein. The sample lists about 500,000 distinct CDR3 sequences, more than 10% occurring once. These same data were also listed under a study on T cells in Graves' hyperthyroidism and ophthalmopathy.

The specimen was peripheral blood mononuclear cells (PBMCs), collected at new diagnosis, from a patient treated with antithyroid drugs. The receptor source for this set is a woman in her thirties with Graves disease. The CDR3 runs from the conserved cysteine through the conserved F or W. Each record gives: J gene, D gene, V gene, clone size, CDR3 DNA, CDR3 protein. The D gene is left open where the match is weak. Clone size appears in some rows only: once, few, many, or a class for an expanded clone.

j_call: TRBJ2-7
d_call: TRBD1
v_call: TRBV9
clone_size: -
cdr3_nt: TGTGCCAGCAGCGCCTGGGACAGGGGCCACGAGCAGTACTTC
cdr3_aa: CASSAWDRGHEQYF

j_call: TRBJ1-2
d_call: TRBD1
v_call: TRBV3-1
clone_size: many
cdr3_nt: TGTGCCAGCAGCCGGAAAACAGGGGGCCATGGCTACACCTTC
cdr3_aa: CASSRKTGGHGYTF

j_call: TRBJ2-1
d_call: -
v_call: TRBV7-9
clone_size: -
cdr3_nt: TGTGCCAGCAGCTTTTCCCGGGGGACCTACAATGAGCAGTTCTTC
cdr3_aa: CASSFSRGTYNEQFF

j_call: TRBJ2-7
d_call: -
v_call: TRBV7-9
clone_size: few
cdr3_nt: TGTGCCAGCAGCTTTGGCAGGACCTACGAGCAGTACTTC
cdr3_aa: CASSFGRTYEQYF

j_call: TRBJ2-3
d_call: TRBD1
v_call: TRBV20-1
clone_size: few
cdr3_nt: TGCAGTGCTCCCCGACAGGGGGCCACAGATACGCAGTATTTT
cdr3_aa: CSAPRQGATDTQYF

j_call: TRBJ1-1
d_call: -
v_call: TRBV14
clone_size: many
cdr3_nt: TGTGCCAGCAGCCAAGTTATGAACACTGAAGCTTTCTTT
cdr3_aa: CASSQVMNTEAFF

j_call: TRBJ2-1
d_call: TRBD2
v_call: TRBV10-3
clone_size: many
cdr3_nt: TGTGCCATCAGTGAGCCCACTAGCGGGAGCGGTAATGAGCAGTTCTTC
cdr3_aa: CAISEPTSGSGNEQFF

j_call: TRBJ1-6
d_call: -
v_call: TRBV4-1
clone_size: -
cdr3_nt: TGCGCCAGCAGCCAAGTACCCCGCGGCCCAGAGGATTATAATTCACCCCTCCACTTT
cdr3_aa: CASSQVPRGPEDYNSPLHF

j_call: TRBJ1-2
d_call: -
v_call: TRBV6-5
clone_size: many
cdr3_nt: TGTGCCAGCAGTTACTCGACGACCGGCCGAGGCTACACCTTC
cdr3_aa: CASSYSTTGRGYTF

j_call: TRBJ2-2
d_call: -
v_call: TRBV28
clone_size: -
cdr3_nt: TGTGCCAGCACCCCGTCTAAGGTACAGAACACCGGGGAGCTGTTTTTT
cdr3_aa: CASTPSKVQNTGELFF

j_call: TRBJ2-1
d_call: TRBD1
v_call: TRBV18
clone_size: -
cdr3_nt: TGTGCCAGCTCACCACCCCCGACAGGGTTGGATGAGCAGTTCTTC
cdr3_aa: CASSPPPTGLDEQFF

j_call: TRBJ1-2
d_call: -
v_call: TRBV9
clone_size: many
cdr3_nt: TGTGCCAGCAGCGTAGCTACGTCAAGTAACTATGGCTACACCTTC
cdr3_aa: CASSVATSSNYGYTF

j_call: TRBJ2-2
d_call: -
v_call: TRBV4-3
clone_size: few
cdr3_nt: TGCGCCAGCAGCCACGACCCCCACAGCGCGAACACCGGGGAGCTGGTTTTT
cdr3_aa: CASSHDPHSANTGELVF

j_call: TRBJ2-1
d_call: -
v_call: TRBV14
clone_size: many
cdr3_nt: TGTGCCAGCAGCCAAGATATGGGGAGATACAATGAGCAGTTCTTC
cdr3_aa: CASSQDMGRYNEQFF

j_call: TRBJ1-4
d_call: -
v_call: TRBV28
clone_size: few
cdr3_nt: TGTGCCAGCAGTCCACCCGGGGCCTCTAATGAAAAACTGTTTTTT
cdr3_aa: CASSPPGASNEKLFF

j_call: TRBJ1-1
d_call: TRBD1
v_call: TRBV2
clone_size: -
cdr3_nt: TGTGCCAGCAGTGAAGAATCAGGGGGTACTGAAGCTTTCTTT
cdr3_aa: CASSEESGGTEAFF

j_call: TRBJ1-6
d_call: TRBD1
v_call: TRBV30
clone_size: few
cdr3_nt: TGTGCCTGGTCCCGGGACAGGGGTAATTCACCCCTCCACTTT
cdr3_aa: CAWSRDRGNSPLHF

j_call: TRBJ1-2
d_call: -
v_call: TRBV10-3
clone_size: -
cdr3_nt: TGTGCCATCAAAGGTTTTAGGGTATCAGACTACACCTTC
cdr3_aa: CAIKGFRVSDYTF

j_call: TRBJ2-2
d_call: TRBD2
v_call: TRBV20-1
clone_size: many
cdr3_nt: TGCAGCGTGGGGAGGGCGGGCACCGGGGAGCTGTTTTTT
cdr3_aa: CSVGRAGTGELFF

j_call: TRBJ2-7
d_call: -
v_call: TRBV28
clone_size: many
cdr3_nt: TGTGCCAGCAGTTTTGGGGGGGCTAAAGGCTCCTACGAGCAGTACTTC
cdr3_aa: CASSFGGAKGSYEQYF

j_call: TRBJ2-5
d_call: -
v_call: TRBV12-3/TRBV12-4
clone_size: few
cdr3_nt: TGTGCCAGCAGTACCGGGACCCGCCAAGAGACCCAGTACTTC
cdr3_aa: CASSTGTRQETQYF

j_call: TRBJ2-2
d_call: -
v_call: TRBV5-4
clone_size: -
cdr3_nt: TGTGCCAGCACCCATCGACAGTCCGGGGAGCTGTTTTTT
cdr3_aa: CASTHRQSGELFF

j_call: TRBJ2-3
d_call: TRBD1
v_call: TRBV3-1
clone_size: many
cdr3_nt: TGTGCCAGCAGCCCCCAACAGGGGCAGCAGTATTTT
cdr3_aa: CASSPQQGQQYF

j_call: TRBJ2-1
d_call: -
v_call: TRBV11-2
clone_size: many
cdr3_nt: TGTGCCAGCAGCTTCAGGGTTTACGGGATAAGAAATGAGCAGTTCTTC
cdr3_aa: CASSFRVYGIRNEQFF

j_call: TRBJ1-1
d_call: -
v_call: TRBV20-1
clone_size: few
cdr3_nt: TGCAGTGCTAGGCCCCCTTTAGGGGGGAACACTGAAGCTTTCTTT
cdr3_aa: CSARPPLGGNTEAFF

j_call: TRBJ1-5
d_call: -
v_call: TRBV3-1
clone_size: many
cdr3_nt: TGTGCCAGCAGCAATGCACTCAATAGCAATCAGCCCCAGCATTTT
cdr3_aa: CASSNALNSNQPQHF

j_call: TRBJ1-6
d_call: TRBD1
v_call: TRBV20-1
clone_size: many
cdr3_nt: TGCAGTGCTACCACAGGGGGCCCTTCACCCCTCCACTTT
cdr3_aa: CSATTGGPSPLHF

j_call: TRBJ1-1
d_call: -
v_call: TRBV13
clone_size: few
cdr3_nt: TGTGCCAGCAGAGCGATGCCCGGTAACACTGAAGCTTTCTTT
cdr3_aa: CASRAMPGNTEAFF

j_call: TRBJ1-2
d_call: TRBD1
v_call: TRBV6-9
clone_size: many
cdr3_nt: TGTGCCAGCAGTTATGACAGGGGGGGGGGCTACACCTTC
cdr3_aa: CASSYDRGGGYTF

j_call: TRBJ2-7
d_call: -
v_call: TRBV29-1
clone_size: many
cdr3_nt: TGCAGCGTTGTCCGGGCAGGAGACGAGCAGTACTTC
cdr3_aa: CSVVRAGDEQYF

j_call: TRBJ1-1
d_call: TRBD1
v_call: TRBV29-1
clone_size: few
cdr3_nt: TGCAGCGTCAGGACAGGTCCGAACACTGAAGCTTTCTTT
cdr3_aa: CSVRTGPNTEAFF

j_call: TRBJ2-2
d_call: TRBD1
v_call: TRBV6-5
clone_size: many
cdr3_nt: TGTGCCAGCAGTTACCCCGGGACAGGGGTGGCCGGGGAGCTGTTTTTT
cdr3_aa: CASSYPGTGVAGELFF

j_call: TRBJ1-1
d_call: TRBD1
v_call: TRBV27
clone_size: many
cdr3_nt: TGTGCCAGCAGTCCCCAACAGGGGGTGACGGCTGAAGCTTTCTTT
cdr3_aa: CASSPQQGVTAEAFF

j_call: TRBJ1-5
d_call: -
v_call: TRBV10-3
clone_size: many
cdr3_nt: TGTGCCATCAGTGAAGTTGGGCAGCCCCAGCATTTT
cdr3_aa: CAISEVGQPQHF

j_call: TRBJ1-1
d_call: TRBD1
v_call: TRBV7-9
clone_size: -
cdr3_nt: TGTGCCAGCAGCCCCCGTGACAGGGCCGGTATTGAAGCTTTCTTT
cdr3_aa: CASSPRDRAGIEAFF

j_call: TRBJ2-7
d_call: -
v_call: TRBV12-3/TRBV12-4
clone_size: many
cdr3_nt: TGTGCCAGCAGTTTAGCGCCTTCGGGGGTCGAGCAGTACTTC
cdr3_aa: CASSLAPSGVEQYF

j_call: TRBJ1-1
d_call: -
v_call: TRBV19
clone_size: -
cdr3_nt: TGTGCCAGTAGTATCCCCCAGGCGAACACTGAAGCTTTCTTT
cdr3_aa: CASSIPQANTEAFF